This TCR beta chain was captured in a study of T cells after yellow fever vaccination. Study-wide findings and caveats: Contaminants from the bulk population, in the form of abundant clonotypes, could be found in FACS-sorted repertoires. Most primary-vaccination clones reappeared after the booster (approximately 95% CD4, around 88% CD8).

A single record per CDR3 protein comes from TCRdb applying MiXCR to the 5' RACE reads. This table holds a few hundred thousand distinct CDR3 sequences, about 5.2% found once. Germline V gene lookup returns CDR1 MNHNY and CDR2 SVGAGI (reference sequence). The CDR3 contains 14 residues. The V and J ends lost 5 bases and 5 bases respectively, with 15 bases between them. The sample holds many counts of this clonotype. Its antigen remains unidentified. The rearrangement joins TRBV6-6 to TRBJ1-2, with D possibly being TRBD1 (5 bases). This specimen was CD4+ T cells sorted from PBMCs, taken on the day of the yellow fever booster vaccination. This TCR came from a young man who received the YFV17D yellow fever vaccine. CDR3 bases: TGTGCCAGCAGTCTAGACAGAGGAGCTTATGGCTACACCTTC. It is translated as CASSLDRGAYGYTF.